The TCR beta chain under discussion was sequenced for a study of neurological immune-mediated disorders. This clonotype has ten or more counts. This CDR3 has 14 amino acids. V trimming: 6 bases; J trimming: 6 bases; junction bases outside the gene matches: 11. The germline V gene has CDR1 DFQATT and CDR2 SNEGSKA (reference sequence). TCRdb recomputed calls from the 5' RACE reads with MiXCR, one row per CDR3 protein. Of roughly 36,000 distinct CDR3 sequences in the sample, 7% to 8.5% were seen once. This clonotype originated in a man in his fifties or sixties in good health. Sequencing was performed on CD4+ T cells from blood. The J gene is TRBJ2-3, the V gene TRBV20-1, with 8 bases lining up with TRBD2. CDR3 sequence: CSAQGSGTMDTQYF. DNA for the CDR3: TGCAGTGCGCAGGGTAGCGGGACTATGGATACGCAGTATTTT.